This is a list of T cell receptor beta chains from one sample in a study of pediatric ulcerative colitis. Profiled with immunoSEQ multiplex PCR; TCRdb holds only in-frame clones, not every one. The sample consists of around 64,000 clones, 77% of them appearing once. Material for sequencing was blood. The source is a boy younger than 18 with moderate ulcerative colitis. CDR3s include the opening cysteine and the closing phenylalanine or tryptophan. Fields, in order: clone size, V gene, J gene, D gene, CDR3 protein, CDR3 DNA. A D gene is named only where the DNA matches it firmly. Some rows have no size entry. The others give once, few or many, or a class for an expanded clone.

abundance: .; v_gene: TRBV7-9; j_gene: TRBJ2-5; d_gene: TRBD1; CDR3aa: CASSAPGQGQETQYF; CDR3nt: TGTGCCAGCAGCGCACCGGGACAGGGGCAAGAGACCCAGTACTTC
abundance: few; v_gene: TRBV5-1; j_gene: TRBJ1-5; d_gene: .; CDR3aa: CASSLAGNQPQHF; CDR3nt: TGCGCCAGCAGCTTGGCAGGGAATCAGCCCCAGCATTTT
abundance: .; v_gene: TRBV7-9; j_gene: TRBJ2-1; d_gene: TRBD2; CDR3aa: CASSSGLAGDPSYNEQFF; CDR3nt: TGTGCCAGCAGCTCCGGACTAGCGGGAGACCCCTCCTACAATGAGCAGTTCTTC
abundance: .; v_gene: TRBV7-3; j_gene: TRBJ2-1; d_gene: TRBD1; CDR3aa: CASSLWDREVDEQFF; CDR3nt: TGTGCCAGCAGCCTTTGGGACAGGGAGGTCGATGAGCAGTTCTTC
abundance: .; v_gene: TRBV2; j_gene: TRBJ2-4; d_gene: .; CDR3aa: CASSGGVIQYF; CDR3nt: TGTGCCAGCAGTGGGGGCGTCATTCAGTACTTC
abundance: .; v_gene: TRBV6-1; j_gene: TRBJ1-2; d_gene: .; CDR3aa: CASSGHSNYGYTF; CDR3nt: TGTGCCAGCAGCGGGCACAGTAACTATGGCTACACCTTC
abundance: .; v_gene: TRBV7-6; j_gene: TRBJ2-4; d_gene: .; CDR3aa: CASSSTPSLAKNIQYF; CDR3nt: TGTGCCAGCAGCTCGACACCATCGCTAGCCAAAAACATTCAGTACTTC
abundance: .; v_gene: TRBV5-1; j_gene: TRBJ1-5; d_gene: TRBD1; CDR3aa: CASIPKQGVKQPQHF; CDR3nt: TGCGCCAGCATTCCGAAACAGGGGGTGAAGCAGCCCCAGCATTTT
abundance: few; v_gene: TRBV10-1; j_gene: TRBJ2-2; d_gene: .; CDR3aa: CASSELPGELFF; CDR3nt: TGCGCCAGCAGTGAGCTTCCCGGGGAGCTGTTTTTT
abundance: few; v_gene: TRBV30; j_gene: TRBJ1-3; d_gene: TRBD1; CDR3aa: CAWSADRAQGNTIYF; CDR3nt: TGTGCCTGGAGCGCGGACAGGGCGCAGGGAAACACCATATATTTT
abundance: .; v_gene: TRBV2; j_gene: TRBJ2-5; d_gene: .; CDR3aa: CASRVSSVETQYF; CDR3nt: TGTGCCAGCAGGGTTTCTAGCGTCGAGACCCAGTACTTC